This TCR beta chain was sequenced for a study of T-cell memory formation after mild COVID-19. Study overall: TCR clusters largely stayed donor specific.

Turning to this clonotype: Its cognate antigen is unknown.

Study-wide findings and caveats: Second-wave clones peaking on day 37 lacked confirmed SARS-CoV-2 specificity. Mainly in CM and EM were contracting CD4+ clones; CD8+ were in EMRA. The finding that pre-infection memory included some responding clones suggested that cross-reactive memory joined.

Via MiXCR, TCRdb re-called the 5' RACE reads, giving one row per CDR3 protein. The sample lists around 340,000 distinct CDR3 sequences, about an eighth occurring once. The sequence was obtained from a young man who had mild COVID-19 (a few samples of this study predate the infection). Cell type and time point are not known. The specimen sequenced was PBMCs or a T cell subset sorted from them (not recorded which).

The CDR3: CAIRLQVGSGGTEAFF. The CDR3 bases are TGTGCCATCAGGCTACAGGTAGGAAGTGGTGGCACTGAAGCTTTCTTT. The chain recombines TRBV10-3 with TRBJ1-1; a possible D gene is TRBD1 (5 bases). The V gene lost 6 bases and the J gene lost 4 bases, with 21 bases spanning the gap. Per germline, CDR1 ENHRY and CDR2 SYGVKD. This CDR3 has 16 amino acids.